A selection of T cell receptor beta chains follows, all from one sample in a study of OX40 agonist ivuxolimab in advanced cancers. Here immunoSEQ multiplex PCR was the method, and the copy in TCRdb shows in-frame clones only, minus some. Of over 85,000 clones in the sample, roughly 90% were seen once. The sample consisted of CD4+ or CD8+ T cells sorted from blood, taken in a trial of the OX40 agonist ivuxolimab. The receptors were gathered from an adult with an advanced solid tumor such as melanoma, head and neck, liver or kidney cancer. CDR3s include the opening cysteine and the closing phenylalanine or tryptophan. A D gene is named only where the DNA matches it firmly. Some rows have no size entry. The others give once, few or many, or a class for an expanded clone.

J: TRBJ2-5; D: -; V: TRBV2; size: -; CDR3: CASSQGPYETQYF; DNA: TGTGCCAGCAGTCAGGGTCCGTACGAGACCCAGTACTTC
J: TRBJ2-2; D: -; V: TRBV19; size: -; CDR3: CASSKEPWGGELFF; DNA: TGTGCCAGTAGTAAGGAGCCATGGGGCGGGGAGCTGTTTTTT
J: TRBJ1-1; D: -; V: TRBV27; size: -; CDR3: CASRIGGLNTEAFF; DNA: TGTGCCAGCAGAATAGGGGGGTTGAACACTGAAGCTTTCTTT
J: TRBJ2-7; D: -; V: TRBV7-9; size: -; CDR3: CASSLQFGGEQYF; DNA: TGTGCCAGCAGCTTACAATTTGGCGGGGAGCAGTACTTC
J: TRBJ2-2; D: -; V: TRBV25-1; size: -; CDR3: CASGRPAGELFF; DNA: TGTGCCAGCGGGCGGCCGGCCGGGGAGCTGTTTTTT
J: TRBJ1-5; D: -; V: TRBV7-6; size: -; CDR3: CASSLSRVQPQHF; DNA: TGTGCCAGCAGCTTATCCCGGGTTCAGCCCCAGCATTTT
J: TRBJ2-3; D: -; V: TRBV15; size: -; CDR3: CAIRQAYSTDTQYF; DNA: TGTGCCATACGACAGGCGTATAGCACAGATACGCAGTATTTT
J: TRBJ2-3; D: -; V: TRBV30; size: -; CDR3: CAWTGARTDTQYF; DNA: TGTGCCTGGACCGGGGCCCGCACAGATACGCAGTATTTT
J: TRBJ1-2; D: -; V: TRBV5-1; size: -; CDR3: CASSYGQSWGYTF; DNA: TGCGCCAGCAGCTACGGACAGAGCTGGGGCTACACCTTC
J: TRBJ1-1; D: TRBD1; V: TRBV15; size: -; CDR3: CATSRQGALVEAFF; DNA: TGTGCCACCAGCAGACAGGGGGCATTGGTTGAAGCTTTCTTT
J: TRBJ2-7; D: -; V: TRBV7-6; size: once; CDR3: CASSPRTDSYEQYF; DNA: TGTGCCAGCAGTCCAAGGACGGACTCCTACGAGCAGTACTTC
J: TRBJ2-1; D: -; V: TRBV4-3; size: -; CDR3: CASSQARAGEQFF; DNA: TGCGCCAGCAGCCAAGCCCGGGCGGGTGAGCAGTTCTTC
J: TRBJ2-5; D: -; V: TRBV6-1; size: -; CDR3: CASVSAPRETQYF; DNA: TGTGCCAGCGTATCAGCCCCCCGGGAGACCCAGTACTTC
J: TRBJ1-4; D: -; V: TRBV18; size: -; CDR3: CASSPRGGEKLFF; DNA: TGTGCCAGCTCACCTCGTGGGGGTGAAAAACTGTTTTTT
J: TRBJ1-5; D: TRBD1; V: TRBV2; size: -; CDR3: CASSPDREDQPQHF; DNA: TGTGCCAGCAGCCCCGACAGGGAGGATCAGCCCCAGCATTTT
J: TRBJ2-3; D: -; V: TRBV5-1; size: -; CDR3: CASSPDSTSTDTQYF; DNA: TGCGCCAGCAGCCCGGACAGCACTAGCACAGATACGCAGTATTTT
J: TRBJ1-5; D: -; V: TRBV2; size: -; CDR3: CASRRLPWSNQPQHF; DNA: TGTGCCAGCAGACGACTCCCTTGGAGCAATCAGCCCCAGCATTTT
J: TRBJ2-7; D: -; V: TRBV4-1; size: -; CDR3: CASSQAAGQPSYEQYF; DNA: TGCGCCAGCAGCCAAGCCGCGGGACAGCCCTCGTACGAGCAGTACTTC
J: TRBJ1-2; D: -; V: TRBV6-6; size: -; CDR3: CASSFSSEGHYGYTF; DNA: TGTGCCAGCAGTTTCTCCTCGGAGGGCCACTATGGCTACACCTTC
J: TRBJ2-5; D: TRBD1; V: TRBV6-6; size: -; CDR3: CASSLRTGGTGTQYF; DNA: TGTGCCAGCAGTTTACGGACAGGGGGCACTGGGACCCAGTACTTC
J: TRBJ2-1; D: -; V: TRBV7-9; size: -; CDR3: CASSLGVDNEQFF; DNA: TGTGCCAGCAGCTTAGGTGTTGACAATGAGCAGTTCTTC
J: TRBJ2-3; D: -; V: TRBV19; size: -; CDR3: CASSNRGHTDTQYF; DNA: TGTGCCAGTAGTAACCGGGGACACACAGATACGCAGTATTTT
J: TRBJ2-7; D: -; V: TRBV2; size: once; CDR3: CASSVLEIYEQYF; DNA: TGTGCCAGCAGCGTTCTAGAAATTTACGAGCAGTACTTC
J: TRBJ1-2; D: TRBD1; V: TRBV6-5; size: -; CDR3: CASSYSIQGAGGYTF; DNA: TGTGCCAGCAGTTACTCGATACAGGGGGCTGGTGGCTACACCTTC
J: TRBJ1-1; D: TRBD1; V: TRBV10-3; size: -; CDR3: CAISKTGNMNTEAFF; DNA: TGTGCCATCAGTAAGACAGGGAATATGAACACTGAAGCTTTCTTT
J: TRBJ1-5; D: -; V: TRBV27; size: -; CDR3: CASSPRGGLNQPQHF; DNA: TGTGCCAGCAGCCCCCGGGGGGGGTTAAATCAGCCCCAGCATTTT
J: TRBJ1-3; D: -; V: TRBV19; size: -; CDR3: CASSIYGTYSGNTIYF; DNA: TGTGCCAGTAGTATATACGGAACCTACTCTGGAAACACCATATATTTT
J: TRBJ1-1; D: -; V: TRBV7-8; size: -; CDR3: CASNPTGSDTEAFF; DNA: TGTGCCAGTAACCCAACAGGGTCGGACACTGAAGCTTTCTTT
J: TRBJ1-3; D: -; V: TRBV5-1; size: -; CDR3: CASSLTGHAPAGNTIYF; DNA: TGCGCCAGCAGCTTGACGGGACACGCGCCTGCTGGAAACACCATATATTTT
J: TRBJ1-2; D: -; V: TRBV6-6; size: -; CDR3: CASSLGLEGYTF; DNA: TGTGCCAGCAGTCTTGGACTAGAAGGCTACACCTTC
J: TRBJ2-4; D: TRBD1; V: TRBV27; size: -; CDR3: CASSLLGTAGKNIQYF; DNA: TGTGCCAGCAGTTTATTGGGGACAGCTGGGAAAAACATTCAGTACTTC
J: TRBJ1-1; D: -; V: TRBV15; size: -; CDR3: CATSREVGGSGTEAFF; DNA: TGTGCCACCAGCAGAGAAGTCGGTGGAAGTGGCACTGAAGCTTTCTTT
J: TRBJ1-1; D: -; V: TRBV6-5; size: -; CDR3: CASSRRGFTEAFF; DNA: TGTGCCAGCAGCCGCAGGGGTTTCACTGAAGCTTTCTTT
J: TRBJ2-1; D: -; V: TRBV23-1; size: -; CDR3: CASSRPISRSLEQFF; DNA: TGCGCCAGCAGTCGACCAATCTCCAGGTCTTTGGAGCAGTTCTTC
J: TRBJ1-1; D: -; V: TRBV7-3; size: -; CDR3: CASSPGPNTEAFF; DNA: TGTGCCAGCAGTCCGGGGCCCAACACTGAAGCTTTCTTT
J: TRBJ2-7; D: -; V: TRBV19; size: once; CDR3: CASSPGGYEQYF; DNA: TGTGCCAGTAGTCCCGGGGGCTACGAGCAGTACTTC
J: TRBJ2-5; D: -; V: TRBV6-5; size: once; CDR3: CASSSNRAGQETQYF; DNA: TGTGCCAGCAGTTCTAACAGGGCCGGCCAAGAGACCCAGTACTTC
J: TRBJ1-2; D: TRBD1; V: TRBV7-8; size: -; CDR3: CASTLSTGANYGYTF; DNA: TGTGCCAGCACCCTCTCGACAGGGGCCAACTATGGCTACACCTTC
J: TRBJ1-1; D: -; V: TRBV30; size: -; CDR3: CASLRGENTEAFF; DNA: TGTGCCTCCCTTCGGGGGGAGAACACTGAAGCTTTCTTT
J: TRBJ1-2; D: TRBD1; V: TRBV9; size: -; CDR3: CASSVRQGHGYTF; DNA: TGTGCCAGCAGCGTTAGACAGGGCCATGGCTACACCTTC
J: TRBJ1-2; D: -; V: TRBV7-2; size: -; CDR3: CASSSPRQFYGYTF; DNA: TGTGCCAGCAGCTCTCCCCGACAGTTCTATGGCTACACCTTC
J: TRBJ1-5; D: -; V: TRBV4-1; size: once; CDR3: CASSHGGIQPQHF; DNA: TGCGCCAGCAGCCATGGAGGGATACAGCCCCAGCATTTT
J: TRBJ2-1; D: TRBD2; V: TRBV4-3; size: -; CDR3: CASSHDTSSGRRNEQFF; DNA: TGCGCCAGCAGCCACGACACCTCTAGCGGGAGGAGGAATGAGCAGTTCTTC
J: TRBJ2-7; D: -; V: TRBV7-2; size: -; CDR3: CASSYVSDRSEQYF; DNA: TGTGCCAGCAGCTACGTCTCGGACAGAAGCGAGCAGTACTTC
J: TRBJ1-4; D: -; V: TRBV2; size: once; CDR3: CASNSGRFATNEKLFF; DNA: TGTGCCAGCAATTCGGGACGGTTTGCAACTAATGAAAAACTGTTTTTT
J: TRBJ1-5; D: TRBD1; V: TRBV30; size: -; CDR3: CAWSVAGTGNQPQHF; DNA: TGTGCCTGGAGTGTCGCCGGGACAGGGAATCAGCCCCAGCATTTT
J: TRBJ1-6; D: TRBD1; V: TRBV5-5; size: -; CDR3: CASSFWRDSYNSPLHF; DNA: TGTGCCAGCAGCTTTTGGCGGGACAGCTATAATTCACCCCTCCACTTT
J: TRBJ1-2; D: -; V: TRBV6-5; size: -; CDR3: CASSRGFYGYTF; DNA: TGTGCCAGCAGTAGGGGGTTCTATGGCTACACCTTC
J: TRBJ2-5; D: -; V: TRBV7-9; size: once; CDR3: CASSNQGTQYF; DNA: TGTGCCAGCAGCAACCAAGGGACCCAGTACTTC
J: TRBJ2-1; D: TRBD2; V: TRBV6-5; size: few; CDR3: CASSLGSGRAGEQFF; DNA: TGTGCCAGCAGTTTGGGTAGCGGGAGGGCCGGTGAGCAGTTCTTC
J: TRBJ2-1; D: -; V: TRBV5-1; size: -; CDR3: CASSLTTNEQFF; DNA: TGCGCCAGCAGCTTGACTACTAATGAGCAGTTCTTC
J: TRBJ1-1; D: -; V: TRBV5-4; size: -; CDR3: CASSLGLMNTEAFF; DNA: TGTGCCAGCAGCTTAGGGTTAATGAACACTGAAGCTTTCTTT
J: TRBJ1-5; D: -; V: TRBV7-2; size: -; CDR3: CASSWGGQEGQPQHF; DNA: TGTGCCAGCAGCTGGGGGGGGCAGGAGGGTCAGCCCCAGCATTTT
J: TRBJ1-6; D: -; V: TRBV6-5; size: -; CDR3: CASSYDGQGASPLHF; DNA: TGTGCCAGCAGTTACGATGGTCAGGGAGCTTCACCCCTCCACTTT
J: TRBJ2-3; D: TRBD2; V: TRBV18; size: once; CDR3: CASSRGGSTDTQYF; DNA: TGTGCCAGCTCACGCGGGGGAAGCACAGATACGCAGTATTTT
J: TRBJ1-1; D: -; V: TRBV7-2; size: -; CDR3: CASSRDFAEAFF; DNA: TGTGCCAGCTCCAGGGATTTCGCTGAAGCTTTCTTT
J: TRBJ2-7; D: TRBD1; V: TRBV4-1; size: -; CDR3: CASSQTLGTGRHEQYF; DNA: TGCGCCAGCAGCCAAACTCTTGGGACAGGGAGGCACGAGCAGTACTTC
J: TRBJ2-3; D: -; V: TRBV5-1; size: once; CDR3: CASSLTGASTDTQYF; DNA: TGCGCCAGCAGCTTGACCGGAGCAAGCACAGATACGCAGTATTTT
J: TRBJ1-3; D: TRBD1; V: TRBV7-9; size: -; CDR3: CASSLGQVSSGNTIYF; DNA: TGTGCCAGCAGCTTGGGACAGGTTTCCTCTGGAAACACCATATATTTT
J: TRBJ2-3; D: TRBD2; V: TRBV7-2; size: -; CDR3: CASSLETSGLLYTQYF; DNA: TGTGCCAGCAGCTTAGAGACTAGCGGGCTCCTTTATACGCAGTATTTT